This T cell receptor (beta chain) was captured by sequencing in a study of PD-L1 blockade in urothelial cancer (dated by TCRdb to about 2017). With regard to the full study: All patients started therapy around 2014 and received atezolizumab 1,200 mg intravenously every 3 weeks. Twenty-five of 29 patients were identified as males with urothelial cancer of bladder origin, and a prior smoking history was reported by 18 of 29 patients. Patients had an ECOG performance status of 0 or 1 and had received between 0 and 3 prior chemotherapy regimens. Blood samples were analyzed at two time points: 3 weeks after treatment start (second dose) and 6 weeks after treatment start. Blood samples yielded a median of around 150,000 T cells and 65,000 to 95,000 unique TCRs, with median clonality around 0.084. Somatic, immune and clinical correlates of response to PD-L1 blockade with atezolizumab in urothelial cancer were the focus of an exploratory multi-omic analysis. Pretreatment tumor samples, along with matched peripheral blood serially collected before and after atezolizumab treatment, were subjected to TCR sequencing. Durable clinical benefit was defined as a progression-free survival longer than 6 months, and TCR features were additionally tested against progression-free survival and overall survival. In the same patients, whole exome sequencing and RNA sequencing of pretreatment tumors were performed in addition to TCR sequencing. Durable clinical benefit was achieved by nine patients and was not achieved by 20 patients. Pretreatment blood TCR-seq was available for twenty-nine patients, at least one posttreatment blood collection was obtained for approximately 24 patients, and tumor TCR-seq was available for approximately 24 patients. General conclusions and limits of the study: A pretreatment peripheral blood TCR clonality below the median was linked to improved progression-free and overall survival. At 3 weeks after the start of treatment, tumor-associated TCR clones in peripheral blood had expanded more in patients with durable benefit (n ≈ 22, p = 0.022). Because of the small sample size (n ≈ 31) and the many exploratory analyses performed, the results are intended to be regarded as hypothesis-generating.

This clone was counted only a few times. The clone's antigen remains unknown. It has no much larger one-base neighbor in the sample; base qualities were not kept. Taken with the paper, the label for time point translates to: pretreatment peripheral blood. A cohort of approximately 30 patients with locally advanced or metastatic urothelial carcinoma, treated at Memorial Sloan Kettering on a trial protocol, was included. Peripheral blood mononuclear cells were collected pretreatment and during treatment, at between 1 and 8 total time points per patient. The Qiagen DNeasy Blood extraction kit was used to purify genomic DNA from total PBMCs and tumor samples. PBMCs were collected pretreatment and during treatment, and were isolated and stored as previously described. The CDR3 measures 15 amino acids from cysteine to phenylalanine. The entry retains the CDR3 DNA only, 45 bases that are in frame from base 1. Reading the germline V gene gives CDR1 SGHDT and CDR2 YYEEEE. Germline trimming amounts to 4 bases on V and 7 bases on J, with 10 as the count of junction bases outside the gene matches.

Synthetic TCR analog templates were spiked into each PCR to estimate absolute template abundance from read counts. The immunoSEQ assay was used to amplify TCRbeta CDR3 regions from genomic DNA with bias-controlled V and J gene primers. Rearranged TCRbeta segments were sequenced at approximately 20X coverage. Per the source publication's procedure: Clustering was used to correct sequencing errors, and CDR3s were annotated against IMGT so that V, D and J genes could be assigned. Downstream analyses used only productive TCRbeta rearrangements, leaving out any out-of-frame or stop-codon sequences. To compute clonality, Shannon entropy was normalized by the log of the number of unique productive sequences and then subtracted from one. Fisher's exact test with Benjamini-Hochberg correction, using a cutoff of adjusted p below 0.01, was how clones that differed between time points or between blood and tumor were identified. TCRdb limited this immuneACCESS table to in-frame rearrangements with V and J called. A share of clones is missing; checked studies link under half to unresolved V genes, and the rest is unexplained. The V and J calls and clone size were taken over from that table, and D and trimming were inferred from the DNA. This sample comprises roughly 63,000 clones, more than 80% of them detected only once. Jointly, the top ten make up around 5.7% of the sample.

The starting material was PBMCs, obtained around atezolizumab (anti-PD-L1) treatment. The sequence was obtained from a man aged 65 to 85 with urothelial cancer. Here the chain combines TRBV5-6 and TRBJ1-2, with 10 middle bases fitting TRBD1. The CDR3 reads as follows: CASSPIRQGALGYTF. The DNA sequence is TGTGCCAGCAGCCCCATTCGACAGGGGGCTCTTGGCTACACCTTC.